This T cell receptor (beta chain) was obtained from a study of identical twins. Regarding the study as a whole: Insertions were fewer in abundant cord blood beta clonotypes, whereas memory repertoires showed none of this pattern. Alpha sequences that were out-of-frame and twin-shared showed an excess of low generation probability. In monozygotic twins, models underestimated the sharing of out-of-frame TCR alpha.

TCRdb re-called the 5' RACE reads with MiXCR, one entry per CDR3 protein. The top ten clones hold under 0.35% of a sample with some 1,700,000 distinct CDR3 sequences, about 32% of them seen once. The CDR3 is made up of 15 amino acids. The germline V gene has CDR1 MNHEY and CDR2 SMNVEV (reference sequence). This clonotype was recorded once. No antigen is known for it. Healthy Caucasians made up all donors. Sequencing was done on a sample of cord blood. The chain recombines TRBV27 with TRBJ2-4, with 9 bases matching TRBD1. The better agreement between TRBJ2-7 and the DNA end casts doubt on the J call. This clonotype originated in a newborn girl in good health. The CDR3: CASSGRQGGTYEQYF. CDR3 bases: TGTGCCAGCAGTGGACGACAGGGGGGTACCTACGAGCAGTACTTC.